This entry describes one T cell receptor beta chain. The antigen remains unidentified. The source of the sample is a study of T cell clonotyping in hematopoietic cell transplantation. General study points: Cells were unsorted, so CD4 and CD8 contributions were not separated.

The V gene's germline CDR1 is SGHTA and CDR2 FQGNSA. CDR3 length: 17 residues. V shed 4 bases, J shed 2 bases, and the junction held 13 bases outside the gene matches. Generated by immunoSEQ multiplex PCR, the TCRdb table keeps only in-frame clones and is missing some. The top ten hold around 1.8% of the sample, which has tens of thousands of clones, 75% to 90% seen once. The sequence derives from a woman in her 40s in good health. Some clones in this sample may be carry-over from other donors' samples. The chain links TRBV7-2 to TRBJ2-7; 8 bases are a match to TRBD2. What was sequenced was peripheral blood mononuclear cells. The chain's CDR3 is CASSSERGAGGAYEQYF. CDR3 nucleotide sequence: TGTGCCAGCAGCTCAGAACGGGGGGCGGGAGGAGCCTACGAGCAGTACTTC.